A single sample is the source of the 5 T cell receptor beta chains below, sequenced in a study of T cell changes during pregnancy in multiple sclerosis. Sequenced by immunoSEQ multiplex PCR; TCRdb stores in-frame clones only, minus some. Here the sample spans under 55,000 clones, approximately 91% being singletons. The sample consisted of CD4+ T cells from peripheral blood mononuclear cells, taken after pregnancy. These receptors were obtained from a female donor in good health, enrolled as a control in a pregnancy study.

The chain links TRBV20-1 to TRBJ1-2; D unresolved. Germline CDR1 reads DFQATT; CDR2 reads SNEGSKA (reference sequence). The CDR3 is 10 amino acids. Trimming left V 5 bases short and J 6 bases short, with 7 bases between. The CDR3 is CSASRDGYTF. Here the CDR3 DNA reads TGCAGTGCTTCCCGGGATGGCTACACCTTC.

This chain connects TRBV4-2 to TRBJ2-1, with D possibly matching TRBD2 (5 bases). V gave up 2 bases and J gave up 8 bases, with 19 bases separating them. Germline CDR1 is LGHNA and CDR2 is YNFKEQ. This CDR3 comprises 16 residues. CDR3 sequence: CASSQTPARASDEQFF. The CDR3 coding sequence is TGTGCCAGCAGCCAAACCCCCGCGAGGGCCTCAGATGAGCAGTTCTTC.

The CDR3 region has the DNA TGTGCCAGCAGCTTAGAACGGGGAGGAAACACCATATATTTT. This sequence encodes CASSLERGGNTIYF. The chain uses TRBV11-2 and TRBJ1-3, with D uncertain. Trimming took 0 bases from V and 4 from J, leaving 7 bases between them. The CDR3 extends over 14 amino acids. CDR1 and CDR2 (germline): SGHAT, FQNNGV.

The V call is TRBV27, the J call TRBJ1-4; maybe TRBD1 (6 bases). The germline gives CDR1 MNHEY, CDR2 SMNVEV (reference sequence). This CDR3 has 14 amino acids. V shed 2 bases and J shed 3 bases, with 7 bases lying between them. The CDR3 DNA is TGTGCCAGCAGTTTAGGACAGCCTAATGAAAAACTGTTTTTT. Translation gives CASSLGQPNEKLFF.

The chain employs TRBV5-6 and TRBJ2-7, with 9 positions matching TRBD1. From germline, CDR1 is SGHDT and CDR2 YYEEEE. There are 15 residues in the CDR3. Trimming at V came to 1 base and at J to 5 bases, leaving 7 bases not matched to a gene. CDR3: CASSLPGTGKDEQYF. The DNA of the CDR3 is TGTGCCAGCAGCTTGCCAGGGACAGGGAAGGACGAGCAGTACTTC.